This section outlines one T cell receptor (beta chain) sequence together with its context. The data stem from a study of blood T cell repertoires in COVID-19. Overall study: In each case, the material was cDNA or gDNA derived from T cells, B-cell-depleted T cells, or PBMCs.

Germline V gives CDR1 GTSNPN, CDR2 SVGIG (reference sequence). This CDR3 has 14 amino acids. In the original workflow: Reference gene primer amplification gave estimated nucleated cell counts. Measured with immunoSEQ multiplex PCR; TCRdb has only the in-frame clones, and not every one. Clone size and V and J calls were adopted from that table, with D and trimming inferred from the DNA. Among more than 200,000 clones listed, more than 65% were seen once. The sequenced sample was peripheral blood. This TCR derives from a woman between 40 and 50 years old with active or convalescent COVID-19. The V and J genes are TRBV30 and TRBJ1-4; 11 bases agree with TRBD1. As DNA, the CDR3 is TGTGCGAGGGACAGGGGGTCTTTATTTGAAAAACTGTTTTTT. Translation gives CARDRGSLFEKLFF.